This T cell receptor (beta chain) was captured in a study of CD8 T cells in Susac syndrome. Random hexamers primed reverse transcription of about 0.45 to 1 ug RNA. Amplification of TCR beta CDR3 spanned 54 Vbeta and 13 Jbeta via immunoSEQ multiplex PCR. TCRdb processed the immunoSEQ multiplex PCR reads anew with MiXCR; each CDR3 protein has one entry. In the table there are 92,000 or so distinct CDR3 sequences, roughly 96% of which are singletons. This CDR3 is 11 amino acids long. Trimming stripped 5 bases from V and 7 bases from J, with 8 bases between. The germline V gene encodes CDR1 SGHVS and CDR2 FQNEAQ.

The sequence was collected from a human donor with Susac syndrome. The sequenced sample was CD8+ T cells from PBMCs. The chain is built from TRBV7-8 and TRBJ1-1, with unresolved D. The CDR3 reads CASSPDGEAFF. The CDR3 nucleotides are TGTGCCAGCAGCCCCGACGGTGAAGCTTTCTTT.